This record concerns one TCR beta chain sequence. Its antigen is not yet known. The input lacks base qualities; no much larger clone sits a single base away. The data stem from a study of patients with pleural tuberculosis (TCRdb year 2014). Measured from the cysteine to the phenylalanine, the CDR3 is 12 residues long. The read is trimmed to its CDR3 DNA, 36 bases read in frame from base 1. Via the germline V gene (reference sequence), CDR1 is GTSNPN and CDR2 SVGIG. V lost 2 bases and J lost 2 bases; the stretch between them is 3 bases long. Sequencer: Illumina Genome Analyzer IIx. TCRdb reanalyzed the raw reads on its own, using fastp at Q25 for trimming and MiXCR for clone calling, and kept in-frame beta chains. All rows with the same CDR3 protein become a single entry with the most common DNA and genes. The table for this sample lists 25,000 to 30,000 distinct CDR3 sequences; about a sixth of them were counted only once. Of the sample, 3% to 4% falls within the top ten clones.

The clonotype was recovered from a human donor with pleural tuberculosis. The sequenced sample consisted of peripheral blood. The sequence is built from TRBV30 and TRBJ2-2, with the D gene call left open. The nucleotide sequence is TGTGCCTGGAGTTACAACACCGGGGAGCTGTTTTTT. Translation gives CAWSYNTGELFF.